This TCR beta chain originates from a study of T cells in Graves' hyperthyroidism and ophthalmopathy. V shed 3 bases and J shed 4 bases, with 12 bases lying between them. Germline loops: CDR1 DFQATT, CDR2 SNEGSKA (reference sequence). This CDR3 has 13 amino acids. Using more than 8 ml of fresh peripheral blood, PBMCs were prepared. This clonotype was counted at least ten times. RNA transcripts were the template for amplifying TCR beta CDR3 regions. The HTBI primer set drove a first-round RT-PCR of the TCR CDR3. TCRdb reanalysed the multiplex PCR reads using MiXCR and keeps one entry per CDR3 protein. Altogether approximately 430,000 distinct CDR3 sequences are present, approximately 14% being singletons, with the ten largest covering about 12%.

The source of this sequence is a man between 18 and 29 years old with Graves' ophthalmopathy. Sequenced: blood. The gene calls are TRBV20-1 and TRBJ2-5, with D perhaps matching TRBD1 (6 bases). CDR3 nucleotides: TGCAGTGCTAGGGACAGTACCGTAGAGACCCAGTACTTC. Its protein is CSARDSTVETQYF.